The clone carrying this T cell receptor (beta chain) was seen repeatedly, ten times or more. Its target is unknown. cDNA synthesis was performed by 5'RACE with 10-nucleotide random UMIs. TCRdb analysed the 5' RACE reads with MiXCR anew, one entry per CDR3 protein. The sample contains 130,000 or so distinct CDR3 sequences, roughly 3.2% of which appear only once. The record originates from a study of neurological immune-mediated disorders. Study at large: Relapsing-remitting disease was seen in about 90% of the roughly 34 multiple sclerosis patients, and secondary progressive disease was seen in 3.

Study-level points and caveats: A possible signature appeared as one related-CDR3 cluster, in which phylogenetic grouping placed the repertoires of 18 of 34 multiple sclerosis patients. HTLV-1-associated myelopathy ranked highest for TCR clonal expansion and multiple sclerosis lowest, beneath healthy controls.

CDR3 length equals 15 residues. The ends lost 1 base at V and 2 bases at J; junction bases unmatched: 4. Germline-derived CDR1 and CDR2 are MDHEN and SYDVKM. The chain is built from TRBV28 and TRBJ2-5; 7 bases line up with TRBD1. Specimen: PBMCs. The receptor's source is a woman aged 30 to 39 with multiple sclerosis. The CDR3 DNA sequence: TGTGCCAGCAGTTTATCAACAGGGGTACAAGAGACCCAGTACTTC. Its protein product is CASSLSTGVQETQYF.